The rows below give T cell receptor beta chains drawn from one sample of a study of blood T cell repertoires in COVID-19. Clones were read by immunoSEQ multiplex PCR, and TCRdb kept only the in-frame ones, dropping some. The data contain around 470,000 clones, roughly 89% of them singletons. The sample comprised peripheral blood. Receptor source: a man between 18 and 35 years old with COVID-19, enrolled during active disease. Each CDR3 is given with its conserved first and last residue. Fields, in order: D gene, J gene, V gene, clone size, CDR3 length, CDR3 DNA, CDR3 protein. A D gene is named only where the DNA matches it firmly. Clone size is stated in some rows and not others, as once, few, many or a class when expanded.

. TRBJ2-1 TRBV6-7 . 13 TGTGCCAGCAGTTACTCCACCTACAATGAGCAGTTCTTC CASSYSTYNEQFF
TRBD1 TRBJ2-5 TRBV7-7 . 15 TGTGCCAGCAGCTTAGAAGGGGGCGCCTTGGAGACCCAGTACTTC CASSLEGGALETQYF
. TRBJ1-5 TRBV6-1 . 16 TGTGCCAGCAGTGATTTTGTCGGGGTGCGCGTTCAGCCCCAGCATTTT CASSDFVGVRVQPQHF
. TRBJ1-6 TRBV15 few 15 TGTGCCACCAGCAGGGAGGTCCCTGGGAATTCACCCCTCCACTTT CATSREVPGNSPLHF
TRBD1 TRBJ1-6 TRBV2 . 16 TGTGCCAGCAGTACAGACAGGGAGTTTGCAAATTCACCCCTCCACTTT CASSTDREFANSPLHF
. TRBJ1-5 TRBV7-8 . 17 TGTGCCAGCAGCTTAATGGCAGGGCAAAATAGCAATCAGCCCCAGCATTTT CASSLMAGQNSNQPQHF
. TRBJ1-6 TRBV10-1 . 17 TGCGCCAGCAGTGACCCAGGGAGGGAATCCTATAATTCACCCCTCCACTTT CASSDPGRESYNSPLHF
TRBD2 TRBJ2-7 TRBV2 . 15 TGTGCCAGCAGTCTAGCGGGGGCCAACTCCTACGAGCAGTACTTC CASSLAGANSYEQYF
. TRBJ1-4 TRBV24-1 . 12 TGTGCCCCGCATACGAGAGGTGAAAAACTGTTTTTT CAPHTRGEKLFF
TRBD1 TRBJ1-1 TRBV28 . 13 TGTGCCAGCAGTTTAGACAGGGTAAATGAAGCTTTCTTT CASSLDRVNEAFF
TRBD2 TRBJ2-7 TRBV20-1 . 16 TGCAGTGCTAGTGGACTAGCGGGAGGGCTCTCCTACGAGCAGTACTTC CSASGLAGGLSYEQYF
TRBD2 TRBJ2-3 TRBV3-1/TRBV3-2 . 19 TGTGCCAGCAGCCAAGCCGGGACTAGCGGGGGGGCACGGACAGATACGCAGTATTTT CASSQAGTSGGARTDTQYF
TRBD1 TRBJ1-5 TRBV5-8 . 14 TGTGCCAGCAGCCGGGACAGTAGGACTCAGCCCCAGCATTTT CASSRDSRTQPQHF
TRBD1 TRBJ2-7 TRBV19 . 14 TGTGCCAGTAGTATGTGGACAGGGGGGTACGAGCAGTACTTC CASSMWTGGYEQYF
. TRBJ2-7 TRBV30 . 15 TGTGCCTGGAGTATAAAAAAAGGGAGCTCCTACGAGCAGTACTTC CAWSIKKGSSYEQYF
TRBD2 TRBJ2-1 TRBV10-2 . 16 TGCGCCAGCGGCCCAGCGGGAGGCCCCTCCTACAATGAGCAGTTCTTC CASGPAGGPSYNEQFF
. TRBJ2-5 TRBV7-9 . 16 TGTGCCAGCAGCTCTAACACAGGGTTATATGAGGAGACCCAGTACTTC CASSSNTGLYEETQYF
. TRBJ2-5 TRBV15 . 13 TGTGCCACCAGCAGAGATAATCGTGAGACCCAGTACTTC CATSRDNRETQYF
TRBD1 TRBJ1-2 TRBV4-1 . 17 TGCGCCAGCAGCCAACAAGCTCCGGGACAGGGGCGCTATGGCTACACCTTC CASSQQAPGQGRYGYTF
TRBD2 TRBJ2-5 TRBV7-2 . 16 TGTGCCAGCAGCTTGGGGAGCGGGACCGGTGGAGAGACCCAGTACTTC CASSLGSGTGGETQYF
TRBD1 TRBJ1-4 TRBV4-1 once 14 TGCGCCAGCAGCCAAGCAGGGGGAGAGGAAAAACTGTTTTTT CASSQAGGEEKLFF
TRBD1 TRBJ1-2 TRBV6-6 . 16 TGTGCCAGCAGTTACTCGACCACAGGGGGGATAGGTGGCTACACCTTC CASSYSTTGGIGGYTF
TRBD1 TRBJ1-6 TRBV2 . 15 TGTGCCAGCAGTGAACGGACAGGGAGGGATTCACCCCTCCACTTT CASSERTGRDSPLHF
. TRBJ1-2 TRBV19 few 15 TGTGCCAGTGGGGGGGGCAGTACGGCCTTCTATGGCTACACCTTC CASGGGSTAFYGYTF
. TRBJ2-5 TRBV7-2 . 15 TGTGCCAGCAGCTTAGCTCCAGAAGGGGCGGAGACCCAGTACTTC CASSLAPEGAETQYF
. TRBJ1-1 TRBV3-1/TRBV3-2 once 15 TGTGCCAGCAGCCAACTCCGTAGGGGGAACACTGAAGCTTTCTTT CASSQLRRGNTEAFF
TRBD2 TRBJ2-3 TRBV11-2 . 18 TGTGCCAGCAGCTCTCCCGGGGGGGGTAGGACACTCACAGATACGCAGTATTTT CASSSPGGGRTLTDTQYF
. TRBJ2-5 TRBV5-1 . 13 TGCGCCAGCACCGGGCAGGACGGGAAGACCCAGTACTTC CASTGQDGKTQYF
TRBD2 TRBJ2-7 TRBV11-3 . 16 TGTGCCAGCAGCCCCCGAAAAAGCGGGAGGTCCCACGAGCAGTACTTC CASSPRKSGRSHEQYF
. TRBJ2-2 TRBV18 . 16 TGTGCCAGCTCACGGTCAGACACCGCGAACACCGGGGAGCTGTTTTTT CASSRSDTANTGELFF
. TRBJ2-5 TRBV2 . 13 TGTGCCAGCAGTGGAGGCAGCCCCGGGACCCAGTACTTC CASSGGSPGTQYF
. TRBJ2-3 TRBV24-1 . 14 TGTGCCACCAGTGATTTAGTCTATATGGATACGCAGTATTTT CATSDLVYMDTQYF
TRBD2 TRBJ2-3 TRBV7-6 once 16 TGTGCCAGCAGCCTGGGACTAGCGGGAGGGTCAGATACGCAGTATTTT CASSLGLAGGSDTQYF
TRBD2 TRBJ2-2 TRBV19 . 20 TGTGCCAGTAGTCCTATAGGGAGGGCTAGCGGGAGGGTGGCCACCGGGGAGCTGTTTTTT CASSPIGRASGRVATGELFF
. TRBJ2-5 TRBV7-9 . 18 TGTGCCAGCAGCAATCGATGGGGGCTGGGGGATTTTTCGGAGACCCAGTACTTC CASSNRWGLGDFSETQYF
TRBD1 TRBJ1-1 TRBV18 . 14 TGTGCCAGCTCACCTTACGACAGGGCCCCTGAAGCTTTCTTT CASSPYDRAPEAFF
. TRBJ1-1 TRBV10-2 . 17 TGCGCCAGCAGTGAGTCGCTGGGGGGGCGGGTAGTCACTGAAGCTTTCTTT CASSESLGGRVVTEAFF
. TRBJ2-5 TRBV14 . 14 TGTGCCAGCAGCCAGCTTACGGGGTTGGGGACCCAGTACTTC CASSQLTGLGTQYF
. TRBJ1-3 TRBV18 . 15 TGTGCCAGCTCACCACCTCCGGGACAAGCGACCACCATATATTTT CASSPPPGQATTIYF
. TRBJ2-1 TRBV11-3 . 16 TGTGCCAGCAGCTTGGGGGACAGGGCCGGGAGGGATGAGCAGTTCTTC CASSLGDRAGRDEQFF
. TRBJ2-3 TRBV2 . 10 TGTGCCACACTAGAAGATACGCAGTATTTT CATLEDTQYF
TRBD1 TRBJ2-3 TRBV19 . 18 TGTGCCAGTTCCTCCCTGTGGGGACAGGAAGGAGTCACAGATACGCAGTATTTT CASSSLWGQEGVTDTQYF
. TRBJ2-3 TRBV14 . 16 TGTGCCAGCAGCCAAGATTCTTTAATAAGCACAGATACGCAGTATTTT CASSQDSLISTDTQYF
. TRBJ1-1 TRBV19 . 14 TGTGCCAGTATGGAGGGCGTCATGAACACTGAAGCTTTCTTT CASMEGVMNTEAFF
. TRBJ2-7 TRBV19 . 16 TGTGCCAGTAGTTCCGAAGACACTAGAAGCTCCTACGAGCAGTACTTC CASSSEDTRSSYEQYF
. TRBJ1-6 TRBV10-3 . 15 TGTGCCATCAGTGTCGGGGGATCCTATAATTCACCCCTCCACTTT CAISVGGSYNSPLHF
TRBD2 TRBJ2-1 TRBV7-9 . 16 TGTGCCAGCAGCCTGAAGCCGACTAGCGGGAGAGGCGGGCCGTTCTTC CASSLKPTSGRGGPFF
. TRBJ1-6 TRBV6-5 . 16 TGTGCCAGCAGTTACTCGAGTGGCAGGGGAAATTCACCCCTCCACTTT CASSYSSGRGNSPLHF
. TRBJ2-3 TRBV24-1 . 15 TGTGCCACCAGTGAAGGACAACTTAGCACAGATACGCAGTATTTT CATSEGQLSTDTQYF
TRBD2 TRBJ2-3 TRBV4-2 . 15 TGTGCCAGCAGCCAGATGACTAGCGGGCAAGATACGCAGTATTTT CASSQMTSGQDTQYF
. TRBJ2-1 TRBV4-1 . 13 TGCGCCAGCAGCCAAGGAAGGGGTTATGAGCAGTTCTTC CASSQGRGYEQFF